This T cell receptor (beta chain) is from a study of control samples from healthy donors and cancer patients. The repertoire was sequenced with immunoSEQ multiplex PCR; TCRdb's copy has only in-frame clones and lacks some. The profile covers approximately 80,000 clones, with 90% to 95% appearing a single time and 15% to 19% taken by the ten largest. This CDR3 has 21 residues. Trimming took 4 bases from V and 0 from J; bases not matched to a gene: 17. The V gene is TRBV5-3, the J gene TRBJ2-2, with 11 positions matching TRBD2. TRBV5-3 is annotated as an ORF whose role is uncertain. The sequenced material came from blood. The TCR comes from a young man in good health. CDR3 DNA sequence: TGTGCCAGAAGCCTCCTTGTATGCCGACTAGCGGGAAATCCGAACACCGGGGAGCTGTTTTTT. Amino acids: CARSLLVCRLAGNPNTGELFF.